The next 17 T cell receptor beta chains were all read from a single sample in a study of T cell repertoires in cytomegalovirus infection. TCRdb re-called the reads with MiXCR, one entry per CDR3 protein. The sample yields fewer than 1,000,000 distinct CDR3 sequences, 31% seen once. The antigens these receptors bind are not known. The source was cultured CD8+ T cells from PBMCs, collected from culture after CMV antigen stimulation. These TCRs come from a human donor in good health (CMV status not recorded). Some clones in this sample may be carry-over from other donors' samples.

This clonotype was observed a few times. The J gene is TRBJ1-3, the V gene TRBV4-1; D remains unclear. The germline V gene encodes CDR1 MGHRA and CDR2 YSYEKL. The V and J ends lost 4 bases and 6 bases respectively, with 13 bases between them. The CDR3 contains 14 residues. The CDR3 here is CASSPGPFANTIYF. The DNA of the CDR3 is TGCGCCAGCAGCCCCGGGCCTTTTGCAAACACCATATATTTT.

This chain uses TRBV7-9 with TRBJ1-5; D unresolved. The germline gives CDR1 SEHNR, CDR2 FQNEAQ (reference sequence). The CDR3 is made up of 13 amino acids. Trimming cost V 5 bases and J 7 bases, with 12 bases left between them. The CDR3, as DNA: TGTGCCAGCAGCCCGGACGGCCGACAGCCCCAGCATTTT. Translated, it gives CASSPDGRQPQHF.

The gene calls are TRBV2 and TRBJ2-1; tentatively, D is TRBD1 (6 bases). The germline gives CDR1 SNHLY, CDR2 FYNNEI. V was pared by 1 base and J by 0 bases, with 13 bases between. This CDR3 is 17 amino acids long. CDR3 in amino acids: CASSEEGVVPSYNEQFF. The CDR3, as DNA: TGTGCCAGCAGTGAAGAGGGGGTAGTCCCCTCCTACAATGAGCAGTTCTTC.

To note about this clonotype: A much larger clone differs by one base, so this may be a read error. The chain links TRBV7-6 to TRBJ2-2; perhaps TRBD1 as D (5 bases). Germline V lookup: CDR1 SGHVS, CDR2 FNYEAQ. The CDR3 spans 17 residues. The V gene lost 5 bases and the J gene lost 7 bases, with 23 bases spanning the gap. CDR3 bases: TGTGCCAGCAGCCGGAAACAGGTGTCTCTACTGGGCGGGGAGCTGTTTTTT. Residues: CASSRKQVSLLGGELFF. Complete variable domain (other parts from reference TRBV7-6 and TRBJ2-2): GAGVSQSPRYKVTKRGQDVALRCDPISGHVSLYWYRQALGQGPEFLTYFNYEAQQDKSGLPNDRFSAERPEGSISTLTIQRTEQRDSAMYRCASSRKQVSLLGGELFFGEGSRLTVL.

The rearrangement uses TRBV12-3 or TRBV12-4 and TRBJ2-3; D is perhaps TRBD2 (6 bases). This CDR3 region has 15 residues. Trimming took off 7 bases at V and 2 bases at J, with 16 bases between the two ends. CDR3 nucleotide sequence: TGTGCCAGCATTTCCTCAGGGACTTCCACAGATACGCAGTATTTT. It specifies CASISSGTSTDTQYF.

This clonotype was detected only a few times. The J gene is TRBJ2-3, the V gene TRBV6-2 or TRBV6-3, with TRBD1 matching 10 bases. In germline, CDR1 is MNHEY, CDR2 SVGEGT. CDR3 length equals 17 residues. The junction had 4 bases not matched to a gene; V was cut back by 0 bases and J by 1 base. CDR3 loop: CASSYSGQGEGTDTQYF. As DNA, the CDR3 is TGTGCCAGCAGTTACTCCGGACAGGGGGAGGGCACAGATACGCAGTATTTT.

The chain's CDR3 is CASNFFSGGLGELFF. In nucleotides, the CDR3 is TGTGCCAGCAACTTCTTTAGCGGGGGGCTGGGGGAGCTGTTTTTT. The genes are TRBV12-3 or TRBV12-4 and TRBJ2-2, with 10 positions matching TRBD2. This CDR3 spans 15 amino acids. The V gene end was trimmed by 7 bases and the J gene end by 8 bases; junction bases not matched to a gene: 10.

The rearrangement links TRBV6-6 to TRBJ2-3; 9 nucleotides line up with TRBD2. CDR1 and CDR2 from the germline V gene are MNHNY and SVGAGI (reference sequence). With 2 bases clipped from V and 2 bases from J, the junction kept 8 bases outside the gene matches. The length of the CDR3 is 17 residues. The CDR3 reads CASSYEVAGVNTDTQYF. CDR3 nucleotide sequence: TGTGCCAGCAGTTACGAAGTAGCGGGGGTCAACACAGATACGCAGTATTTT.

V usage is TRBV27 and J usage is TRBJ1-5; the match to TRBD1 covers 9 bases. The V gene end was trimmed by 4 bases and the J gene end by 8 bases; junction bases not matched to a gene: 15. The germline V gene encodes CDR1 MNHEY and CDR2 SMNVEV (reference sequence). The CDR3 runs 17 residues. The DNA for the CDR3 is TGTGCCAGCAGTTCACGGTACAGGGGGCCTTTCGTAGAGCCCCAGCATTTT. This translates into CASSSRYRGPFVEPQHF.

The chain is built from TRBV19 and TRBJ1-1, with D perhaps matching TRBD1 (5 bases). The germline V and J ends were trimmed by 4 bases and 4 bases, with 19 bases remaining between them. The CDR3 sequence is 16 residues long. Germline V CDR1 and CDR2: LNHDA, SQIVND (reference sequence). The CDR3 coding sequence is TGTGCCAGTAGTACGTTGGCGGGGCCTGGCGGCACTGAAGCTTTCTTT. Residues: CASSTLAGPGGTEAFF.

Only one count was recorded for this clonotype. This rearrangement joins TRBV4-3 to TRBJ1-2, with 7 bases fitting TRBD1. Per germline, CDR1 LGHNA and CDR2 YSLEER. CDR3 length equals 16 residues. J gave up 3 bases and V 0 bases, and 7 bases lay outside the gene matches. This chain's CDR3 is CASSQDIGGLYYGYTF. The CDR3 DNA reads as TGCGCCAGCAGCCAAGATATAGGGGGCTTGTACTATGGCTACACCTTC.

This clonotype has just a few counts. The chain has TRBV4-1 and TRBJ2-2, with 7 bases aligning to TRBD1. The CDR3 consists of 16 residues. Per germline, CDR1 MGHRA and CDR2 YSYEKL. V shed 1 base and J 0 bases; nucleotides not matched to a gene: 2. CDR3 DNA: TGCGCCAGCAGCCAAGCGGGGACAGCGAACACCGGGGAGCTGTTTTTT. It codes for CASSQAGTANTGELFF.

This clonotype was found a few times. V gene TRBV2 combines with J gene TRBJ2-1, with 9 bases matching TRBD1. This CDR3 region has 15 residues. CDR1 is SNHLY and CDR2 is FYNNEI in the germline V gene. V lost 6 bases, J lost 8 bases, and 11 bases stayed unmatched. CDR3 in amino acids: CASRGTGTGTDEQFF. The CDR3 region has the DNA TGTGCCAGCAGAGGTACCGGGACAGGGACGGATGAGCAGTTCTTC.

The chain is built from TRBV27 and TRBJ1-5, with 8 nucleotides matching TRBD1. The CDR3 is 15 residues long. Germline V lookup: CDR1 MNHEY, CDR2 SMNVEV (reference sequence). V shed 3 bases and J 4 bases; nucleotides not matched to a gene: 5. CDR3 sequence: CASSFGQGFNQPQHF. The CDR3 DNA sequence: TGTGCCAGCAGTTTTGGACAGGGCTTTAATCAGCCCCAGCATTTT.

The V call is TRBV7-8, the J call TRBJ2-3; 8 bases are a match to TRBD2. The germline gives CDR1 SGHVS, CDR2 FQNEAQ. This CDR3 is built from 15 residues. With V trimmed by 4 bases and J by 2 bases, 5 bases remained unmatched. Here the CDR3 DNA reads TGTGCCAGCAGCTCTGTAGCGGGGACCACAGATACGCAGTATTTT. Translated: CASSSVAGTTDTQYF.

In the case of this clonotype: Its ends do not fully match the called genes, so a read error is possible. The J gene is TRBJ2-5, the V gene TRBV7-7; D call uncertain. Looked up from germline, CDR1 is SSHAT and CDR2 is FNYEAQ (reference sequence). The length of the CDR3 is 13 residues. In nucleotides, the CDR3 is TGTGCTAGCAGCTCGGCGAACCAAGAGACCCAGTACTTC. As protein: CASSSANQETQYF.

This rearrangement joins TRBV4-1 to TRBJ2-3, with 7 bases identical to TRBD1. The CDR3 loop spans 15 amino acids. Germline-derived CDR1 and CDR2 are MGHRA and YSYEKL. The V segment lost 4 bases and the J segment 0 bases; nucleotides outside the gene matches: 4. CDR3 coding DNA: TGCGCCAGCAGCCCTCAGGGGGTTAGCACAGATACGCAGTATTTT. This codes for CASSPQGVSTDTQYF.